Here is one TCR beta chain with its context. Its antigen is unidentified. In TCRdb, the 5' RACE reads were re-called with MiXCR into one record per CDR3 protein. This sample yields 650 to 950 distinct CDR3 sequences, of which 15% to 20% are seen a single time; about a quarter belongs to the top ten. This sample is drawn from a study of spatial heterogeneity in lung cancer. Whole-study findings and limits: Mutation tallies in tumors tracked expanded intratumoral alpha and beta TCR counts.

V lost 6 bases, J lost 9 bases, and 11 bases stayed unmatched. Germline V gene sequence: CDR1 MDHEN, CDR2 SYDVKM. CDR3 length: 16 amino acids. Indicated time point: sample taken at primary tumor resection. The receptor comes from a female donor with early-stage non-small cell lung cancer. This chain uses TRBV28 with TRBJ1-6, with 10 positions matching TRBD1. The sequencing here drew on lung tumor tissue, taken at surgery. The DNA for the CDR3 is TGTGCCAGCAGCCTTACTGGGACAGGGGTGGGTTCACCCCTCCACTTT. Protein product: CASSLTGTGVGSPLHF.